The source of this T cell receptor beta chain is a study of CD8+CD57+ T cells in acquired aplastic anemia. Study-wide background: Sorted CD4+ and CD8+ cells gave a mean 3.2 ug DNA, range roughly 0.18 to 30 ug.

CD8+CD57+ cell expansion had been shown by flow cytometry in patients chosen for sequencing. Trimming took 4 bases from V and 8 from J; bases not matched to a gene: 6. The CDR3 extends over 13 amino acids. Profiling that covered TCR beta VDJ and CDR3 relied on genomic DNA as its template. TCRdb recomputed calls from the reads with MiXCR, one row per CDR3 protein. This sample has under 350,000 distinct CDR3 sequences, with under 65% found just once. The clonotype comes from a human donor with aplastic anemia. Source material: sorted CD4+, CD8+, or CD8+CD57+ T cells (not recorded which) from PBMCs. The genes are TRBV12-3 or TRBV12-4 and TRBJ2-3; 7 nucleotides align to TRBD1. The CDR3, as DNA: TGTGCCAGCAGTTCGGGGACAGCCGGTACGCAGTATTTT. Amino acids: CASSSGTAGTQYF.